A selection of T cell receptor beta chains follows, all from one sample in a study of CD8+CD57+ T cells in acquired aplastic anemia. TCRdb reanalysed the reads using MiXCR and keeps one entry per CDR3 protein. The sample records 50,000 to 65,000 distinct CDR3 sequences, around 50% being singletons. Sequencing input: sorted CD4+, CD8+, or CD8+CD57+ T cells (not recorded which) from PBMCs. These receptors all come from a human donor in good health, serving as a control. The CDR3 runs from the conserved cysteine through the conserved F or W. Fields, in order: clone size, D gene, V gene, J gene, CDR3 DNA, CDR3 protein. D genes are given only for firm matches. Only part of the rows carry a size: once, few, many, or a class if the clone is expanded.

clone_size: many; d_call: -; v_call: TRBV19; j_call: TRBJ1-4; cdr3_nt: TGTGCCAGTAGTATTCGGGATAATGACGAAAAACTGTTTTTT; cdr3_aa: CASSIRDNDEKLFF
clone_size: many; d_call: TRBD1; v_call: TRBV24-1; j_call: TRBJ2-3; cdr3_nt: TGTGCCACCAGTGATTCTCCGGGACAGGGGACAGATACGCAGTATTTT; cdr3_aa: CATSDSPGQGTDTQYF
clone_size: many; d_call: -; v_call: TRBV7-9; j_call: TRBJ1-5; cdr3_nt: TGTGCCAGCAGCTCCCCAAATACAGGTAGCAATCAGCCCCAGCATTTT; cdr3_aa: CASSSPNTGSNQPQHF
clone_size: -; d_call: -; v_call: TRBV27; j_call: TRBJ1-2; cdr3_nt: TGTGCCAGCAGTTTACGGGCGACGTACTATGGCTACACCTTC; cdr3_aa: CASSLRATYYGYTF
clone_size: medium-sized; d_call: -; v_call: TRBV7-6; j_call: TRBJ2-7; cdr3_nt: TGTGCCAGCAGCCCCCGGCCCGCCTACGAGCAGTACTTC; cdr3_aa: CASSPRPAYEQYF
clone_size: -; d_call: -; v_call: TRBV5-1; j_call: TRBJ2-1; cdr3_nt: TGCGCCAGCACGGTTTGGGTAATGACCCAGGGATCCTACAATGAGCAGTTCTTC; cdr3_aa: CASTVWVMTQGSYNEQFF
clone_size: -; d_call: -; v_call: TRBV19; j_call: TRBJ2-4; cdr3_nt: TGTGCCAGTAGTATAGCGGGAGCGGCCAAAAACATTCAGTACTTC; cdr3_aa: CASSIAGAAKNIQYF
clone_size: -; d_call: TRBD1; v_call: TRBV10-3; j_call: TRBJ2-7; cdr3_nt: TGTGCCATCAGGACCCAGGGACAGGGCACTTCCTACGAGCAGTACTTC; cdr3_aa: CAIRTQGQGTSYEQYF
clone_size: -; d_call: -; v_call: TRBV6-1; j_call: TRBJ1-1; cdr3_nt: TGTGCCAGCACCACTAACCCCGGGGCGATGGCTTTCTTT; cdr3_aa: CASTTNPGAMAFF
clone_size: -; d_call: -; v_call: TRBV25-1; j_call: TRBJ1-2; cdr3_nt: TGTGCCAGCAGTGAAGCCACAGTAGTCTATGGCTACACCTTC; cdr3_aa: CASSEATVVYGYTF
clone_size: many; d_call: TRBD1; v_call: TRBV11-2; j_call: TRBJ2-1; cdr3_nt: TGTGCCAGCAGCCGGGACAGGGTCCAGGGCTCCTACAATGAGCAGTTCTTC; cdr3_aa: CASSRDRVQGSYNEQFF
clone_size: once; d_call: -; v_call: TRBV2; j_call: TRBJ1-5; cdr3_nt: TGTGCCAGTCAGGGAAACGAGAATCAGCCCCAGCATTTT; cdr3_aa: CASQGNENQPQHF
clone_size: -; d_call: -; v_call: TRBV2; j_call: TRBJ2-3; cdr3_nt: TGTGCCAGCATGCAGCGCGGAGTGGATACGCAGTATTTT; cdr3_aa: CASMQRGVDTQYF
clone_size: many; d_call: -; v_call: TRBV10-1; j_call: TRBJ1-3; cdr3_nt: TGCGCCAGCAGTGAAGACTTCTCTGGAAACACCATATATTTT; cdr3_aa: CASSEDFSGNTIYF
clone_size: -; d_call: -; v_call: TRBV15; j_call: TRBJ1-2; cdr3_nt: TGTGCCACCAGCAGAGGTTGGGGGGGTGGCTACACCTTC; cdr3_aa: CATSRGWGGGYTF